This entry concerns a single T cell receptor beta chain. The ends were cut back, 4 bases at V and 0 bases at J, with 7 bases in the middle. The CDR3 runs to 14 residues. Germline lookup yields CDR1 LNHDA and CDR2 SQIVND (reference sequence). These data originate in a study of blood T cell repertoires in COVID-19. Background on the study: Acute and convalescent COVID-19 samples came from the United States, Italy and Spain.

Study processing details: Amplification from reference gene primers served as the basis for estimated nucleated cell counts. Sequencing was performed with immunoSEQ multiplex PCR; in TCRdb, only in-frame clones are kept and a portion is missing. That table furnishes V, J and clone size, whereas the DNA furnished D and trimming. The sample includes approximately 300,000 clones, around 85% of them seen just once. The study recruited people aged 18 to 89 years across roughly 23 US areas. The chain links TRBV19 to TRBJ1-5, with D unclear. The TCR sequence derives from a woman in her 30s who had recovered from COVID-19. Sequenced material: PBMCs or T cells enriched from blood (not recorded which). This CDR3 reads CASSTRNSNQPQHF. CDR3 nucleotides: TGTGCCAGTAGTACCAGAAATAGCAATCAGCCCCAGCATTTT. The whole variable domain, filled in from reference TRBV19 and TRBJ1-5, reads DGGITQSPKYLFRKEGQNVTLSCEQNLNHDAMYWYRQDPGQGLRLIYYSQIVNDFQKGDIAEGYSVSREKKESFPLTVTSAQKNPTAFYLCASSTRNSNQPQHFGDGTRLSIL.